This TCR beta chain was identified during a study of shared clonotypes between healthy human individuals. Clones were sequenced by immunoSEQ multiplex PCR, and TCRdb holds only the in-frame ones, with some missing. The sample lists 2,500,000 or so clones; 85% to 95% were seen once. V lost 7 bases and J lost 10, with 21 bases in between. The CDR3 is 14 residues long. Germline V gene data show CDR1 as SGHNT and CDR2 as YYREEE (reference sequence). The chain combines TRBV5-4 with TRBJ2-1; the D is unclear. Material: naive CD4+ T cells sorted from blood. Subset: CD45RA+ positively selected. This TCR was sampled from a man younger than 30 in good health. The CDR3 sequence: CASERKAYNEEQFF. The CDR3 bases are TGTGCCAGCGAGAGGAAAGCCTATAATGAAGAGCAGTTCTTC.